This paragraph covers one T cell receptor (beta chain) sequence. The target antigen is unknown. Specified time point: week 47, end of study. In the vaccine, a single dose held 300 ug of the mutant IDH1 20-mer peptide, along with topical imiquimod. Assay: immunoSEQ multiplex PCR; the TCRdb copy retains only in-frame clones and omits some. The table lists about 50,000 clones, about 79% of them singletons. The record originates from a study of a mutant IDH1 vaccine in newly diagnosed glioma. Whole-study context: The treated population exhibited a male proportion of about 60%, a female proportion of 37.5%, and a mean age of around 40 years. Those enrolled had earlier been treated with radiotherapy, temozolomide, or both, mostly both.

The germline gives CDR1 ENHRY, CDR2 SYGVKD. Trimming took 0 bases from V and 2 from J; bases not matched to a gene: 3. The CDR3 contains 16 residues. This TCR came from a man aged 45-65 years with glioma. The chain carries TRBV10-3 and TRBJ2-1; 8 nucleotides agree with TRBD2. Here the sequenced sample was PBMCs, taken from a glioma patient whose treatment included an IDH1 peptide vaccine. DNA of the CDR3: TGTGCCATCAGTGAGTCAGGCGGGGGGCCCTACAATGAGCAGTTCTTC. Its protein is CAISESGGGPYNEQFF.